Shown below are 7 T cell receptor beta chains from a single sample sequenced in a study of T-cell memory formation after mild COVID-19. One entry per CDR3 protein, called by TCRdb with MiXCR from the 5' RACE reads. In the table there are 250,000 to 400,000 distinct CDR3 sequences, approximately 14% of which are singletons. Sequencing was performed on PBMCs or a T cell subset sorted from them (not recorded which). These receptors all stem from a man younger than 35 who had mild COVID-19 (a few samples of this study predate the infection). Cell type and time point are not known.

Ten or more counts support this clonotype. The CDR3 sequence is CASSPTGANVLTF. As DNA, the CDR3 is TGTGCCAGCTCACCAACTGGGGCCAACGTCCTGACTTTC. The V and J genes are TRBV18 and TRBJ2-6, with D hard to call. From germline, CDR1 is KGHSH and CDR2 LQKENI. This CDR3 contains 13 residues. V lost 2 bases and J 2 bases, leaving 1 base between the germline ends.

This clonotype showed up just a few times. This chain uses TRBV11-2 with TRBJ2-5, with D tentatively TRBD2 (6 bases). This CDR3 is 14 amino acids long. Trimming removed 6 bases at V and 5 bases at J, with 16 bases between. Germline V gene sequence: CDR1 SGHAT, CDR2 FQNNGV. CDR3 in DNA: TGTGCCAGCAGTTTCGCGGGGTTCGGGGAGACCCAGTACTTC. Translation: CASSFAGFGETQYF.

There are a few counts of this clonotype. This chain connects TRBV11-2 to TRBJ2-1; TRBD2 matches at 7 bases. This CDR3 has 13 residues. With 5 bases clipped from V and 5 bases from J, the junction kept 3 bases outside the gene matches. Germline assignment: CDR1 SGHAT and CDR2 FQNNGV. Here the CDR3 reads CASSRLANNEQFF. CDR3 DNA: TGTGCCAGCAGCCGACTAGCCAACAATGAGCAGTTCTTC.

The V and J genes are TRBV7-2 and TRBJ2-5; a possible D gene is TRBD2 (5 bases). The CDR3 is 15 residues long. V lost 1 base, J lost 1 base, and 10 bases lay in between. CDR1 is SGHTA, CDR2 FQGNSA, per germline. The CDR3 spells CASSLGASLQETQYF. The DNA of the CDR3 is TGTGCCAGCAGCTTAGGGGCTAGCCTCCAAGAGACCCAGTACTTC.

The CDR3, as DNA: TGCAGTGGAAAAGCGGGGGATCTCTACGAGCAGTACTTC. Amino acid sequence: CSGKAGDLYEQYF. This chain joins TRBV20-1 and TRBJ2-7; TRBD2 agrees at 8 bases. The CDR3 is 13 amino acids. Trimming took 7 bases from V and 3 from J; bases not matched to a gene: 8. CDR1 and CDR2 from the germline V gene are DFQATT and SNEGSKA (reference sequence).

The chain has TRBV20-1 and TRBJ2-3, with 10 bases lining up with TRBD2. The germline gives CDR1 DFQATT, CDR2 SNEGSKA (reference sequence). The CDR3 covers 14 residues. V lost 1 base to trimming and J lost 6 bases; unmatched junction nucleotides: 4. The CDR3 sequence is CSARVRTSGDTQYF. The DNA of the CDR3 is TGCAGTGCTAGAGTTAGGACTAGCGGCGATACGCAGTATTTT.

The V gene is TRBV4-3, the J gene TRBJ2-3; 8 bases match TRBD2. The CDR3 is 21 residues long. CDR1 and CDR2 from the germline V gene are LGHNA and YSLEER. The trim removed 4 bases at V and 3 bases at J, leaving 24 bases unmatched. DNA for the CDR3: TGCGCCAGCAGCCCACGGGAAGGGCGGGGGGCCCGGCGGTTCACAACAGATACGCAGTATTTT. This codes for CASSPREGRGARRFTTDTQYF.